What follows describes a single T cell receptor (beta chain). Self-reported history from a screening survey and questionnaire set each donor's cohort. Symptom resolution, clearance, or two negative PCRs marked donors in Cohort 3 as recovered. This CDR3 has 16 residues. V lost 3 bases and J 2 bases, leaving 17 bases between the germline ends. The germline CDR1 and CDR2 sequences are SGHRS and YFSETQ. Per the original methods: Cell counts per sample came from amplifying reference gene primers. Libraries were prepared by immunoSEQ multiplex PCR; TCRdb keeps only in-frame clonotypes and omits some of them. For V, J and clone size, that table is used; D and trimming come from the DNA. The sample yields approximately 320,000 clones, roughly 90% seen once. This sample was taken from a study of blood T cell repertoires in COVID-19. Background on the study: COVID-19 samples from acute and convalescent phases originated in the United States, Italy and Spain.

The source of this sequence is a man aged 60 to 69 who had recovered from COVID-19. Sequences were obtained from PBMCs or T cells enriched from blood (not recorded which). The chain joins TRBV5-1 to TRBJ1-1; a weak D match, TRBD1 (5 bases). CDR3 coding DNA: TGCGCCAGCAGCTGGGGCGGGGGGAACCTAAACACTGAAGCTTTCTTT. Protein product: CASSWGGGNLNTEAFF. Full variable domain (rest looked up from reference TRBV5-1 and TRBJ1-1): KAGVTQTPRYLIKTRGQQVTLSCSPISGHRSVSWYQQTPGQGLQFLFEYFSETQRNKGNFPGRFSGRQFSNSRSEMNVSTLELGDSALYLCASSWGGGNLNTEAFFGQGTRLTVV.